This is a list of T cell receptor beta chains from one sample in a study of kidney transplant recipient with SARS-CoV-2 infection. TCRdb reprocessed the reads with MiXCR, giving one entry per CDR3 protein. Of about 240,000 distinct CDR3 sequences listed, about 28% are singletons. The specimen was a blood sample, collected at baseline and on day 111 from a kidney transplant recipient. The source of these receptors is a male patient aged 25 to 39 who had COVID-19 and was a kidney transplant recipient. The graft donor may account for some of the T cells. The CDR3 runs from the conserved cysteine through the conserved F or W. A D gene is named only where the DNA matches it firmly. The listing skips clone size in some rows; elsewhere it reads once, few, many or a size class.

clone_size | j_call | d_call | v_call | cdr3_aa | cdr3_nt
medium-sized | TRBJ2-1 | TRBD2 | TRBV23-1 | CASSPTGLASHNEQFF | TGCGCCAGCAGCCCCACGGGACTAGCGTCCCACAATGAGCAGTTCTTC
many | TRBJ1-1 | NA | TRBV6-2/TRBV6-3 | CASISPRGRAGDTEAFF | TGTGCCAGCATTTCACCTCGCGGCCGGGCCGGGGACACTGAAGCTTTCTTT
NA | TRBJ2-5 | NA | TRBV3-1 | CASGGPDPISSSETQYF | TGTGCCAGCGGCGGGCCGGATCCCATTTCTTCCTCTGAGACCCAGTACTTC
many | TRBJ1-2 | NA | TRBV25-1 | CASSIRRELGKTYGYTF | TGTGCCAGCAGTATAAGACGAGAACTGGGAAAGACCTATGGCTACACCTTC
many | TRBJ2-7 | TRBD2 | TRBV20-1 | CSARLAGAGEQYF | TGCAGTGCGAGACTAGCGGGAGCGGGAGAGCAGTACTTC
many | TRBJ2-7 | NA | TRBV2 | CASSEAHGTYEQYF | TGTGCCAGCAGTGAAGCGCACGGGACCTACGAGCAGTACTTC
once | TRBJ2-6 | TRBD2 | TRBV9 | CTSSAQSGEMANVLTF | TGTACCAGCAGCGCCCAGAGCGGGGAGATGGCCAACGTCCTGACTTTC
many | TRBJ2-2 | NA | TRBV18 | CASSPTGQSNTGELFF | TGTGCCAGCTCACCCACCGGACAGTCGAACACCGGGGAGCTGTTTTTT
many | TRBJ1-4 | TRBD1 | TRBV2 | CASRGQALNEKLFF | TGTGCCAGCAGGGGACAGGCTTTAAATGAAAAACTGTTTTTT
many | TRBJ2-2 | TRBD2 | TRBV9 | CASSVVTSGSTGELFF | TGTGCCAGCAGCGTAGTAACTAGCGGGAGTACCGGGGAGCTGTTTTTT
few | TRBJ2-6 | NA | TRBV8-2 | CGRGARITQSRANVLTF | TGTGGCAGAGGAGCTAGGATAACACAAAGTCGGGCCAACGTCCTGACTTTC
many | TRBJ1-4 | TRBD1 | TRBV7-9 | CASSYRQGTNEKLFF | TGTGCCAGCAGCTACCGACAGGGAACTAATGAAAAACTGTTTTTT
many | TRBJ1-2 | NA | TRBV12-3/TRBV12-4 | CASSITITAGKTYGYTF | TGTGCCAGCAGTATTACAATCACAGCAGGAAAGACCTATGGCTACACCTTC
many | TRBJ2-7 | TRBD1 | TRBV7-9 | CASSLTGGVPYEQYF | TGTGCCAGCAGCTTGACAGGGGGCGTTCCCTACGAGCAGTACTTC
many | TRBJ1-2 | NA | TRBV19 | CASSRVATNRKTYGYTF | TGTGCCAGTAGTAGAGTGGCGACAAATCGAAAGACCTATGGCTACACCTTC
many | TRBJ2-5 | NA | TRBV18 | CASSRDIQETQYF | TGTGCCAGCAGTAGGGACATCCAAGAGACCCAGTACTTC
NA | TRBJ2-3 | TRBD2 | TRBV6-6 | CASRPLAGSTDTQYF | TGTGCCAGCAGGCCCCTAGCGGGGAGCACAGATACGCAGTATTTT
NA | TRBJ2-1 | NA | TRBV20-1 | CSAEGVTPGEQFF | TGCAGTGCTGAGGGGGTAACCCCCGGTGAGCAGTTCTTC
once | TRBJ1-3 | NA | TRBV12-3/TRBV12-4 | CACGRSSGNTIYF | TGTGCCTGCGGCCGGAGCTCTGGAAACACCATATATTTT
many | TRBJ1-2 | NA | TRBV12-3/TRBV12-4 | CASSQSISFRKTYGYTF | TGTGCCAGCAGTCAGTCGATCAGCTTCCGAAAGACCTATGGCTACACCTTC
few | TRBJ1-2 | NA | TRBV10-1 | CASSRNLRSRKTYGYTF | TGCGCCAGCAGTCGTAATTTAAGATCGCGAAAGACCTATGGCTACACCTTC
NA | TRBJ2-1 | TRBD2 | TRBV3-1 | CASSPPGGRRRDEQFF | TGTGCCAGCAGCCCGCCTGGCGGGAGGCGACGAGATGAGCAGTTCTTC
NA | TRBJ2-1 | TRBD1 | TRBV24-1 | CATSESTGFSYNEQFF | TGTGCCACCAGTGAATCGACAGGGTTCTCCTACAATGAGCAGTTCTTC
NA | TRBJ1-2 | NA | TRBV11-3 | CANSLFHDLGKTYGYTF | TGTGCCAACAGCTTATTCCACGATCTCGGAAAGACCTATGGCTACACCTTC
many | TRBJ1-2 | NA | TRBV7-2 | CASSVRARDGKTYGYTF | TGTGCCAGCAGCGTGAGGGCCAGAGACGGAAAGACCTATGGCTACACCTTC
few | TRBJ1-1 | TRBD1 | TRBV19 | CASSIKQGALNTEAFF | TGTGCCAGTAGTATTAAACAGGGGGCCCTTAACACTGAAGCTTTCTTT
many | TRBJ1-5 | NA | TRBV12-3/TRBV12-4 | CASSFSGISNQPQHF | TGTGCCAGCAGTTTCTCGGGGATTAGCAATCAGCCCCAGCATTTT
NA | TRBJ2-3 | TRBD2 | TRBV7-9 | CASSLMAGLADTDTQYF | TGTGCCAGCAGCTTAATGGCCGGACTAGCGGACACAGATACGCAGTATTTT
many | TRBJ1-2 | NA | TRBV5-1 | CASYNESVRKTYGYTF | TGCGCCAGCTATAACGAATCGGTTCGAAAGACCTATGGCTACACCTTC
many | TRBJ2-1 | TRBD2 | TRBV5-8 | CASSAREVPYNEQFF | TGTGCCAGCAGCGCTCGGGAGGTACCCTACAATGAGCAGTTCTTC
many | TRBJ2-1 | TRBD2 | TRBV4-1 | CASTKREPYNEQFF | TGCGCCAGCACAAAGCGGGAGCCCTACAATGAGCAGTTCTTC
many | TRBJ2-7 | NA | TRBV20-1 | CSARKPRSSYEQYF | TGCAGTGCTCGAAAACCAAGGAGCTCCTACGAGCAGTACTTC
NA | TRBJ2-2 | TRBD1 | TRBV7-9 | CASSFPRDRGATGELFF | TGTGCCAGCAGCTTCCCCCGGGACAGGGGGGCCACCGGGGAGCTGTTTTTT
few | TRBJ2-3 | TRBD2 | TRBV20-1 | CSARGVAGGYDTQYF | TGCAGTGCTAGAGGGGTAGCGGGAGGTTACGATACGCAGTATTTT
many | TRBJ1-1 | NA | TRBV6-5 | CASSAALNTEAFF | TGTGCCAGCAGCGCCGCGTTGAACACTGAAGCTTTCTTT
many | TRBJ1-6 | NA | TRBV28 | CASSLREGGWYNSPLHF | TGTGCCAGCAGTCTCCGGGAAGGGGGGTGGTATAATTCACCCCTCCACTTT
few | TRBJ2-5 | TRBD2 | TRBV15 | CATSRGGLAGAGETQYF | TGTGCCACCAGCAGAGGGGGGCTAGCGGGGGCCGGAGAGACCCAGTACTTC
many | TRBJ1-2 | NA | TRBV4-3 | CASSEWSGRRKTYGYTF | TGCGCCAGCAGCGAATGGTCAGGACGTCGAAAGACCTATGGCTACACCTTC
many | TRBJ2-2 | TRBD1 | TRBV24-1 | CATSGGQHGELFF | TGTGCCACCAGTGGGGGACAGCACGGGGAGCTGTTTTTT
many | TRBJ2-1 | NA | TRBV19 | CASSWGTGNEQFF | TGTGCCAGTTCTTGGGGCACGGGTAATGAGCAGTTCTTC
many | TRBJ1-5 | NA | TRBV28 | CASRLTGQGNQPQHF | TGTGCCAGCAGACTAACAGGGCAGGGCAATCAGCCCCAGCATTTT
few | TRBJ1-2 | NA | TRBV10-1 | CASSSHGRSRKTYGYTF | TGCGCCAGCAGTTCGCACGGAAGATCGCGAAAGACCTATGGCTACACCTTC
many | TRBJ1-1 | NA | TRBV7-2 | CASSLRQRGTEAFF | TGTGCCAGCAGCTTGCGGCAGCGGGGGACTGAAGCTTTCTTT
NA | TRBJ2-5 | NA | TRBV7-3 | CASSLVGETETQYF | TGTGCCAGCAGCTTAGTTGGGGAGACGGAGACCCAGTACTTC
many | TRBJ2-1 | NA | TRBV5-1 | CASSLLFGDNEQFF | TGCGCCAGCAGCTTGTTATTTGGAGACAATGAGCAGTTCTTC
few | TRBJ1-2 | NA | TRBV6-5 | CASSARTSMRKTYGYTF | TGTGCCAGCAGTGCTCGTACCTCTATGCGAAAGACCTATGGCTACACCTTC
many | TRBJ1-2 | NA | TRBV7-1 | CASSSKHHEGKTYGYTF | TGTGCCAGCAGCTCAAAGCATCACGAGGGAAAGACCTATGGCTACACCTTC
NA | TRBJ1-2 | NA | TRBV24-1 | CATSYAYSTRKTYGYTF | TGTGCCACCAGTTACGCCTATAGTACCAGAAAGACCTATGGCTACACCTTC
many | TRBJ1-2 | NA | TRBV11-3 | CASSDYFDLGKTYGYTF | TGTGCCAGCAGCGATTACTTCGATCTCGGAAAGACCTATGGCTACACCTTC
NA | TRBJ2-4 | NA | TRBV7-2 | CASSSLASAENIQYF | TGTGCCAGCAGCTCACTAGCAAGTGCCGAAAACATTCAGTACTTC
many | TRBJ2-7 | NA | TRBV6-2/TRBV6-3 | CASSTPTSPTSYEQYF | TGTGCCAGCAGCACCCCGACATCCCCAACCTCCTACGAGCAGTACTTC
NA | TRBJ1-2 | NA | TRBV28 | CASSIVYPWRKTYGYTF | TGTGCCAGCAGTATTGTGTATCCTTGGCGAAAGACCTATGGCTACACCTTC
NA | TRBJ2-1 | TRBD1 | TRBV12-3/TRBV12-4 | CASSSGTGAQSSYNEQFF | TGTGCCAGCAGTTCGGGGACAGGGGCCCAGAGCTCCTACAATGAGCAGTTCTTC
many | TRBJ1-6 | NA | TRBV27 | CASSLGVSLPSPLHF | TGTGCCAGCAGTTTAGGTGTCAGTCTTCCTTCACCCCTCCACTTT